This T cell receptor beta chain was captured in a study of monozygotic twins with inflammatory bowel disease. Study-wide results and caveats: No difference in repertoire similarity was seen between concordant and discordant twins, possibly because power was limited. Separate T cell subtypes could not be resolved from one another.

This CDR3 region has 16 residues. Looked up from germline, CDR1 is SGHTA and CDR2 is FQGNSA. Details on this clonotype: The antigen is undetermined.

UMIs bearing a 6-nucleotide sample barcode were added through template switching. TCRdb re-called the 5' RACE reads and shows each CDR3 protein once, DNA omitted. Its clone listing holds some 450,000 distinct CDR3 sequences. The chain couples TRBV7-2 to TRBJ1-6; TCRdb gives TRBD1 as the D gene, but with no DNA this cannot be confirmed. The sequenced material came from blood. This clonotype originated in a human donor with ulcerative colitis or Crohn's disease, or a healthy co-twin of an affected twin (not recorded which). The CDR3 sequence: CASSPQGAAYNSPLYF.